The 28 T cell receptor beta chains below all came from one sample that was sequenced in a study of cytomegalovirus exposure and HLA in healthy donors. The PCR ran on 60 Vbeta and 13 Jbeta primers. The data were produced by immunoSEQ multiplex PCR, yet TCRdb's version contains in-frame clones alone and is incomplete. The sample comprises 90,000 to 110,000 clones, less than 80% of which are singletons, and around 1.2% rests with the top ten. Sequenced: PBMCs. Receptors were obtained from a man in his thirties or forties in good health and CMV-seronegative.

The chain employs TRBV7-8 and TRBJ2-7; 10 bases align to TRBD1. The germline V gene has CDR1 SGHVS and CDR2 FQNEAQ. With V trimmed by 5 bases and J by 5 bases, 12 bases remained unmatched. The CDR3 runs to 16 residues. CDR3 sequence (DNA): TGTGCCAGCAGCCCCCGCCGGGACAGGGGTTTCCACGAGCAGTACTTC. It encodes CASSPRRDRGFHEQYF.

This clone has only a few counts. The CDR3 loop is CASSLEGARNTGELFF. CDR3 nucleotides: TGCGCCAGCAGCTTGGAGGGGGCGCGTAACACCGGGGAGCTGTTTTTT. The chain has TRBV5-1 and TRBJ2-2; TRBD1 matches at 7 bases. This CDR3 region has 16 residues. Trimming cost V 0 bases and J 2 bases; bases outside gene matches: 4. The V gene's germline CDR1 is SGHRS and CDR2 YFSETQ.

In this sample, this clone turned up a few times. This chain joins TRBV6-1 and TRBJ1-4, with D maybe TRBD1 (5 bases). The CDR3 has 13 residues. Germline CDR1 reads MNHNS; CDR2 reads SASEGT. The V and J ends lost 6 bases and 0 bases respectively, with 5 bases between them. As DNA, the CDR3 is TGTGCCAGCAGGACAGCAACTAATGAAAAACTGTTTTTT. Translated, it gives CASRTATNEKLFF.

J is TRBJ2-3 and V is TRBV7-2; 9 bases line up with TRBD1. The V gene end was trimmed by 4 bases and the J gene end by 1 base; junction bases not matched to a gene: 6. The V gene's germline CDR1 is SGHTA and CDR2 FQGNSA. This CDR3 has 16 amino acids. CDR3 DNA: TGTGCCAGCAGCTCCACAGGGGGCGGGGGCACAGATACGCAGTATTTT. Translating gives CASSSTGGGGTDTQYF.

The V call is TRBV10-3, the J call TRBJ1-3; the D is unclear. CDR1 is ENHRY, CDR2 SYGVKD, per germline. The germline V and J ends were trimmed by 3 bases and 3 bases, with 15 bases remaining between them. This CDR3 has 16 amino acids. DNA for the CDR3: TGTGCCATCAGTGAAGAACAGTCTGGGTTTGGAAACACCATATATTTT. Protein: CAISEEQSGFGNTIYF.

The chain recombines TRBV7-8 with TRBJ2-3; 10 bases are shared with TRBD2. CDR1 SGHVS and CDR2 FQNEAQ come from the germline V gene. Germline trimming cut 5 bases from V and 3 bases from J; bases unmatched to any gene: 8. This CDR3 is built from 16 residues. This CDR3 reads CASSPKAGGWTDTQYF. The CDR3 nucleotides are TGTGCCAGCAGCCCTAAAGCGGGGGGGTGGACAGATACGCAGTATTTT.

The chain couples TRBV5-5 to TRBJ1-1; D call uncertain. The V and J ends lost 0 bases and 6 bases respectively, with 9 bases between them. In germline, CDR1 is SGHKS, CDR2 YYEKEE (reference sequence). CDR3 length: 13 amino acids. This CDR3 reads CASSLAGKAEAFF. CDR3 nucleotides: TGTGCCAGCAGCTTGGCAGGTAAAGCTGAAGCTTTCTTT.

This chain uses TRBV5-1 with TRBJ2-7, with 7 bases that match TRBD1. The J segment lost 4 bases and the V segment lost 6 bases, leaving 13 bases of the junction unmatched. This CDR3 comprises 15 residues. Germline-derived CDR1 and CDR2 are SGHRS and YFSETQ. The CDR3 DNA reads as TGCGCCAGCAAACTCGAGGGGGCCAGGGGTTACGAGCAGTACTTC. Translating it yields CASKLEGARGYEQYF.

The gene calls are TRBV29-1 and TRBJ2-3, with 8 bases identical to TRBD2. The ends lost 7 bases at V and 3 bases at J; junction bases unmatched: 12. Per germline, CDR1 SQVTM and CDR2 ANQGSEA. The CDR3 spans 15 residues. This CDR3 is CSAGTSSGSTDTQYF. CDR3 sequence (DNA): TGCAGCGCCGGGACCTCCAGCGGGAGTACAGATACGCAGTATTTT.

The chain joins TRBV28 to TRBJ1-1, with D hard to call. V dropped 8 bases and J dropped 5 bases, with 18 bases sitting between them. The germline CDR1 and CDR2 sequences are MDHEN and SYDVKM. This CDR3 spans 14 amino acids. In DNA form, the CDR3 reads TGTGCCAGCTGTGAGGGAAGCGCTTGGACTGAAGCTTTCTTT. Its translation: CASCEGSAWTEAFF.

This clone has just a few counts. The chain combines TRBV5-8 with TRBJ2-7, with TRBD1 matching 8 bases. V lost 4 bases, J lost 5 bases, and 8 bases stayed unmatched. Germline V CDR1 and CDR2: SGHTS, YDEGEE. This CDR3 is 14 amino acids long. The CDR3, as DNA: TGTGCCAGCAGCCCTGTCAGGGGGCGGGACGAGCAGTACTTC. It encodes CASSPVRGRDEQYF.

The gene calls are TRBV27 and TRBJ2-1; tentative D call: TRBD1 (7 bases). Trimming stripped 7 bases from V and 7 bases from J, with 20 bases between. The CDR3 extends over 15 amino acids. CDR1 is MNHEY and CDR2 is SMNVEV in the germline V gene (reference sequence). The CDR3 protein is CASIRGRDGGNEQFF. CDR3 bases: TGTGCCAGCATTAGGGGGCGGGACGGAGGAAATGAGCAGTTCTTC.

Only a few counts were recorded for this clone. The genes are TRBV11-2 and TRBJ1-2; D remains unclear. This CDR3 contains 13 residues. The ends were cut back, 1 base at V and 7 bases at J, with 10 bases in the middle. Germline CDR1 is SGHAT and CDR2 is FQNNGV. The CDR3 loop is CASSLGSAAGYTF. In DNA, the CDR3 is TGTGCCAGCAGCTTAGGATCCGCGGCTGGCTACACCTTC.

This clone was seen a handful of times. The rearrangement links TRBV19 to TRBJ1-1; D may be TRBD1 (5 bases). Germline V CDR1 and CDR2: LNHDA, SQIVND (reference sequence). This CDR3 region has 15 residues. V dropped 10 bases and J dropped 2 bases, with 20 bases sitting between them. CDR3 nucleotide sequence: TGTGCCACCAGTGAATCTGGGGCAGACAACACTGAAGCTTTCTTT. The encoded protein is CATSESGADNTEAFF.

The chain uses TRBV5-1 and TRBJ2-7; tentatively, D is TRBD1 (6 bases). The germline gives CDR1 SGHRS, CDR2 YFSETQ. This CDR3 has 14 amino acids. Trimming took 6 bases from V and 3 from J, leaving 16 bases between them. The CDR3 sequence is CASKLGQLNYEQYF. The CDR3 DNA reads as TGCGCCAGCAAACTAGGACAGCTGAACTACGAGCAGTACTTC.

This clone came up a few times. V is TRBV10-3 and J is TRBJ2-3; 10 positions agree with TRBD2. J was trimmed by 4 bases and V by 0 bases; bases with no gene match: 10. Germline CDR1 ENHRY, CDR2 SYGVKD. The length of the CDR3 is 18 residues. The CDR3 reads CAISESLAGGPVADTQYF. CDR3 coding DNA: TGTGCCATCAGTGAGTCATTAGCGGGGGGACCTGTGGCAGATACGCAGTATTTT.

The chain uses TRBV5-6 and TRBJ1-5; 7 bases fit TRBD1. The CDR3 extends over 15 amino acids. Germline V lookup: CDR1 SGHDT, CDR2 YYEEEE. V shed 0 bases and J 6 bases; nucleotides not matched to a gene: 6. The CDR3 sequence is CASSLDRGRSQPQHF. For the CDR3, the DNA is TGTGCCAGCAGCTTGGACAGGGGAAGGTCTCAGCCCCAGCATTTT.

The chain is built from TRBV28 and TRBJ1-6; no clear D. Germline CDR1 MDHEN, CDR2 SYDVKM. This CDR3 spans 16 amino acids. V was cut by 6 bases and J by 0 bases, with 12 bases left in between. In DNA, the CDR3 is TGTGCCAGCAGGAACGTTGCGAGCTCCTATAATTCACCCCTCCACTTT. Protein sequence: CASRNVASSYNSPLHF.

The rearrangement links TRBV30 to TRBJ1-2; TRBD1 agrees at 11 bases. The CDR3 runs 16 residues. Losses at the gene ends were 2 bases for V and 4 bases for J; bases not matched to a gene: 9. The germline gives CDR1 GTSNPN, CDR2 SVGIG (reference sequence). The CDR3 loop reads CAWSQTGTGGGYGYTF. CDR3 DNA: TGTGCCTGGAGTCAAACCGGGACAGGGGGTGGCTATGGCTACACCTTC.

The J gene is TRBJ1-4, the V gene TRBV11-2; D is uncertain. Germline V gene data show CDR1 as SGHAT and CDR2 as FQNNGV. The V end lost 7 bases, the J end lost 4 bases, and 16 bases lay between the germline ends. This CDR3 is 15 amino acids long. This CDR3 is CASTPGTDINEKLFF. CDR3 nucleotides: TGTGCCAGCACCCCAGGCACTGACATTAATGAAAAACTGTTTTTT.

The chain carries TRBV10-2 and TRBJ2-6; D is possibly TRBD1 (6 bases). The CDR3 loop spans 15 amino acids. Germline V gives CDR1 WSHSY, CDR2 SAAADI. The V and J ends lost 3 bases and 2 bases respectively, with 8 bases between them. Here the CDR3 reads CASSEGGAGANVLTF. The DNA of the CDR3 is TGCGCCAGCAGTGAAGGGGGTGCTGGGGCCAACGTCCTGACTTTC.

The CDR3 spells CASSMAQGGEQYF. The CDR3 DNA follows: TGTGCCAGTAGTATGGCACAGGGGGGAGAGCAGTACTTC. This chain joins TRBV19 and TRBJ2-7, with TRBD1 matching over 8 bases. Per germline, CDR1 LNHDA and CDR2 SQIVND (reference sequence). V shed 3 bases and J 7 bases; nucleotides not matched to a gene: 5. The CDR3 covers 13 residues. The entire variable domain, with the rest obtained from reference TRBV19 and TRBJ2-7, is as follows: DGGITQSPKYLFRKEGQNVTLSCEQNLNHDAMYWYRQDPGQGLRLIYYSQIVNDFQKGDIAEGYSVSREKKESFPLTVTSAQKNPTAFYLCASSMAQGGEQYFGPGTRLTVT.

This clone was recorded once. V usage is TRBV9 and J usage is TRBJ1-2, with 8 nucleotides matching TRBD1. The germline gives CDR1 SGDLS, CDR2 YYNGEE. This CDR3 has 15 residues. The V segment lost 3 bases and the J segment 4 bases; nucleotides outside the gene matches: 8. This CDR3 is CASSAQGGHGYGYTF. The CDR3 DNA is TGTGCCAGCAGCGCACAGGGGGGACACGGCTATGGCTACACCTTC. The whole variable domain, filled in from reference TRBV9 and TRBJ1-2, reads DSGVTQTPKHLITATGQRVTLRCSPRSGDLSVYWYQQSLDQGLQFLIQYYNGEERAKGNILERFSAQQFPDLHSELNLSSLELGDSALYFCASSAQGGHGYGYTFGSGTRLTVV.

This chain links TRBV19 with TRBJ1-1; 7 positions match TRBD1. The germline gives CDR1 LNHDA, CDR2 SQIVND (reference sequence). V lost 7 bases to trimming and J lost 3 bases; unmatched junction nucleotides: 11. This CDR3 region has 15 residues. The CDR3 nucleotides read TGTGCCAGTATAGATCCGGGACAGCCCGACACTGAAGCTTTCTTT. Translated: CASIDPGQPDTEAFF.

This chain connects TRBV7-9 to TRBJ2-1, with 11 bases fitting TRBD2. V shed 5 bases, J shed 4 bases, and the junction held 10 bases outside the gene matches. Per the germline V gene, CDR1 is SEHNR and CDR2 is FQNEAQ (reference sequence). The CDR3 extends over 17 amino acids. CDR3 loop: CASSLTLRTSGYNEQFF. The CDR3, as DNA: TGTGCCAGCAGCCTAACCTTAAGGACTAGCGGGTACAATGAGCAGTTCTTC.

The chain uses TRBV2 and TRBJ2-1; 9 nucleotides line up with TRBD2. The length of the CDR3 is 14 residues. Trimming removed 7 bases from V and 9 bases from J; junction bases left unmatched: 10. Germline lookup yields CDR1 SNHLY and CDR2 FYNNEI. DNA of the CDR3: TGTGCCAGCAATTTGGCGGGGGGGCCAGGTGAGCAGTTCTTC. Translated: CASNLAGGPGEQFF.

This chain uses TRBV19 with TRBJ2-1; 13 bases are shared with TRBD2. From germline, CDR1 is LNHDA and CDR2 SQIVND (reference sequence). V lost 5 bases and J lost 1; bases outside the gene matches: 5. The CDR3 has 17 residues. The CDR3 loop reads CASSPGTSGKSYNEQFF. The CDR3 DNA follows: TGTGCCAGTAGTCCCGGGACTAGCGGGAAGTCCTACAATGAGCAGTTCTTC.

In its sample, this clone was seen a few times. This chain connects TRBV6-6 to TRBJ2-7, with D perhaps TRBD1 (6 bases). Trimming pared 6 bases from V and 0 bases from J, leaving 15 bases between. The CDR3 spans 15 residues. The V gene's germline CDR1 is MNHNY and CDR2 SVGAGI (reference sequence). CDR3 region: CASSPDSVSSYEQYF. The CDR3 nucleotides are TGTGCCAGCAGCCCGGACAGCGTGAGCTCCTACGAGCAGTACTTC.